This T cell receptor (beta chain) appears in the sequencing data of a study of human T cells and chemical hapten exposure. Broader study findings: It was expanded TCRs that formed significantly more large CDR3 similarity clusters than controls did.

Documented time point: pre-sensitization, week 0. The sample's treatment: therapeutic diphenylcyclopropenone sensitization with weekly scalp DPC. TCRdb fed the RACE reads into MiXCR, producing one record per CDR3 protein. The data contain about 380,000 distinct CDR3 sequences, roughly 4.6% of them seen just once; the ten biggest clones take up roughly 2.6%. The CDR3 runs to 18 residues. With V trimmed by 7 bases and J by 0 bases, 9 bases remained unmatched. This clonotype appeared a few times. The antigen remains unidentified. The receptor's source is a woman in her fifties or sixties with alopecia areata. Some clones in this sample may be carry-over from other donors' samples. This chain uses TRBV12-3 or TRBV12-4 with TRBJ2-1; 13 bases match TRBD2. The sample consisted of whole blood, taken in connection with sensitization to the hapten diphenylcyclopropenone (DPC). CDR3 sequence reads: CASTKKGLAGFSYNEQFF. The CDR3 region has the DNA TGTGCCAGCACCAAGAAGGGACTAGCGGGGTTCTCCTACAATGAGCAGTTCTTC.